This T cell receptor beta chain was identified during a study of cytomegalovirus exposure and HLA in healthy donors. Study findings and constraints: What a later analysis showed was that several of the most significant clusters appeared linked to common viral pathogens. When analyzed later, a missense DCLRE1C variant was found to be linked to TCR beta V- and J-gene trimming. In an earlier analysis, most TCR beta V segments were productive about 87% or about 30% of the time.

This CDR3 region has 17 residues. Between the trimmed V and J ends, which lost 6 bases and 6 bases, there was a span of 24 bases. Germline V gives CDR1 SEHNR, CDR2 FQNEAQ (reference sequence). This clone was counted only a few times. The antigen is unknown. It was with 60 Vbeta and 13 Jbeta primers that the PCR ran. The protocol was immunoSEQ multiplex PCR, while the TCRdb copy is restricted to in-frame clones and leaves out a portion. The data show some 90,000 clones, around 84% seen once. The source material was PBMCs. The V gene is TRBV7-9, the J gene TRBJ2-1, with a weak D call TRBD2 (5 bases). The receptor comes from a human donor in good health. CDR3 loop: CASSFTPASGSPNEQFF. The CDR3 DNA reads TGTGCCAGCAGTTTTACCCCCGCGAGCGGAAGCCCCAATGAGCAGTTCTTC.